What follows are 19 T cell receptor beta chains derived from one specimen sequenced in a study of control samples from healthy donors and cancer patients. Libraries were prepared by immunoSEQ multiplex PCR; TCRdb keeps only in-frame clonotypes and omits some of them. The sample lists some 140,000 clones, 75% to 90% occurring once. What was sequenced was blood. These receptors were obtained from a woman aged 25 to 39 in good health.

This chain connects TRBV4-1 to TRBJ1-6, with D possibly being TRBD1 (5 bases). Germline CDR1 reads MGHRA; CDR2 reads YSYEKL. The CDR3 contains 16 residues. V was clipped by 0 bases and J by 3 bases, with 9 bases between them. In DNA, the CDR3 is TGCGCCAGCAGCCAAGAAATGGGGGGCTATAATTCACCCCTCCACTTT. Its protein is CASSQEMGGYNSPLHF.

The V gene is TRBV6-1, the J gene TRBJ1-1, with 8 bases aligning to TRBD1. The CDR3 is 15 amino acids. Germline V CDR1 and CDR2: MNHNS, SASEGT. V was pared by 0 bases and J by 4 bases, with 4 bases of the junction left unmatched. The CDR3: CASSEAWTGPTEAFF. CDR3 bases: TGTGCCAGCAGTGAAGCGTGGACAGGGCCCACTGAAGCTTTCTTT.

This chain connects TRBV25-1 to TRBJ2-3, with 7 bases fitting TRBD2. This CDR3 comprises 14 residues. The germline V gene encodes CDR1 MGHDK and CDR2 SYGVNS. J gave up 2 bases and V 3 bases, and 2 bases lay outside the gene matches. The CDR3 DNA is TGTGCCAGCAGTGATGGGAGGGCCACAGATACGCAGTATTTT. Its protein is CASSDGRATDTQYF.

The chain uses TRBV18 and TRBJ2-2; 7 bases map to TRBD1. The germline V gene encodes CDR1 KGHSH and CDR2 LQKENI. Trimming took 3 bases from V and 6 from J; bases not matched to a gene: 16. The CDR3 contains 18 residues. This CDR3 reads CASSPQTGYSINAGELFF. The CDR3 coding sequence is TGTGCCAGCTCACCGCAGACAGGGTATAGTATCAACGCCGGGGAGCTGTTTTTT.

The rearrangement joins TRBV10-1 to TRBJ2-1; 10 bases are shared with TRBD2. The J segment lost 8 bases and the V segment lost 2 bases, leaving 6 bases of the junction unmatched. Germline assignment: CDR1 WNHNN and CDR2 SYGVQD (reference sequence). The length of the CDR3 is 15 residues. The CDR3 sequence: CASSETSGIRYEQFF. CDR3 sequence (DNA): TGCGCCAGCAGTGAGACTAGCGGGATACGATATGAGCAGTTCTTC.

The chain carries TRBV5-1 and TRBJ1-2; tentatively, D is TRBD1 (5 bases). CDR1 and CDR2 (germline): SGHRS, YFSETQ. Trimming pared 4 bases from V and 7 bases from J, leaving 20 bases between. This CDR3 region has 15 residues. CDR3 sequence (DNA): TGCGCCAGCAGCAGTTCCGGGACCTCCGACTCTGGCTACACCTTC. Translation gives CASSSSGTSDSGYTF.

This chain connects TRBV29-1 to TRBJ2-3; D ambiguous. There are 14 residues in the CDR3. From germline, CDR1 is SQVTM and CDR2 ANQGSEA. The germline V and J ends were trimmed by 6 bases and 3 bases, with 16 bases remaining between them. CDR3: CSVPNAEWTDTQYF. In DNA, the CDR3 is TGCAGCGTACCCAATGCGGAATGGACAGATACGCAGTATTTT.

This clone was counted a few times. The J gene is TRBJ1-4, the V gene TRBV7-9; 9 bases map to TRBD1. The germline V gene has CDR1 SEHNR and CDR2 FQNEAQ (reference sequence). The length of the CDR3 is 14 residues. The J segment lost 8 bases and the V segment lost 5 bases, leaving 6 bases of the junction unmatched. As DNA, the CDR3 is TGTGCCAGCAGCGCCGGGACAGGGAGGGAAAAACTGTTTTTT. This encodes CASSAGTGREKLFF.

As DNA, the CDR3 is TGTGCCAGCAGCTTCCCAAGCGCGGATACGCAGTATTTT. Translation: CASSFPSADTQYF. The V and J genes are TRBV5-7 and TRBJ2-3, with unresolved D. TRBV5-7 falls under the ORF class, with uncertain function. Trimming took off 2 bases at V and 6 bases at J, with 10 bases between the two ends. The CDR3 extends over 13 amino acids.

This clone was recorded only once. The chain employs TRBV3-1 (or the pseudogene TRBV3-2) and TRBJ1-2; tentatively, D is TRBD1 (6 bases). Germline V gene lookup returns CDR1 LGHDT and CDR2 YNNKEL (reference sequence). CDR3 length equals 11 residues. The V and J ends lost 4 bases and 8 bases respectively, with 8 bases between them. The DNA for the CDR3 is TGTGCCAGCAGCCGAGGGGGAGGCTACACCTTC. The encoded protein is CASSRGGGYTF.

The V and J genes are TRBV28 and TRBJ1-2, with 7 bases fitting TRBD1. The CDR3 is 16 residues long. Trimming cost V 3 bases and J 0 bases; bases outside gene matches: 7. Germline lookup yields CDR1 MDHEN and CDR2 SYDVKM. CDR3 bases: TGTGCCAGCAGTTTTCCGACAGGGACAGCTAACTATGGCTACACCTTC. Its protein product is CASSFPTGTANYGYTF.

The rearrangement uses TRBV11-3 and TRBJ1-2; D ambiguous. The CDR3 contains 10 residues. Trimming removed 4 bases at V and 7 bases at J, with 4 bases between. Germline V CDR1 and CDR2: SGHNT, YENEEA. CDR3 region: CASSSLGYTF. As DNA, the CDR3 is TGTGCCAGCAGCTCCCTTGGCTACACCTTC.

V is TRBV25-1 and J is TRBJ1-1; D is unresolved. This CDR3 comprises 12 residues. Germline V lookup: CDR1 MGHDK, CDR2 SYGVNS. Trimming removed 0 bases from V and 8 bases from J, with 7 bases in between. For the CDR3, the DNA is TGTGCCAGCAGTGAATACTATAAGGAAGCTTTCTTT. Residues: CASSEYYKEAFF.

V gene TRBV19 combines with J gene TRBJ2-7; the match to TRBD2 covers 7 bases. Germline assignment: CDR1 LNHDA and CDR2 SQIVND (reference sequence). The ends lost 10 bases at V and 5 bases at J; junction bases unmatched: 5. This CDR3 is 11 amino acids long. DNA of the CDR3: TGTGCCACAAGCGGGAAGAACGAGCAGTACTTC. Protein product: CATSGKNEQYF.

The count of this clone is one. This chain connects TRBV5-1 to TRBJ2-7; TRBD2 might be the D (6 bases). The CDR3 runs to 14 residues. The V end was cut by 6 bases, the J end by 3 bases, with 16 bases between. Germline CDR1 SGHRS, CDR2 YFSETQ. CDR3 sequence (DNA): TGCGCCAGCACACGGGACTCCCTTGACTACGAGCAGTACTTC. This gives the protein CASTRDSLDYEQYF.

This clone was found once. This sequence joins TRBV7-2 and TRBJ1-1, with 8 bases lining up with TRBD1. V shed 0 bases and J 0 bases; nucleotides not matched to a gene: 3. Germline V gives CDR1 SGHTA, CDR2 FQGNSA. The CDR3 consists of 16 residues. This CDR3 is CASSLARQGLNTEAFF. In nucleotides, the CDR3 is TGTGCCAGCAGCTTAGCCCGACAGGGGTTGAACACTGAAGCTTTCTTT.

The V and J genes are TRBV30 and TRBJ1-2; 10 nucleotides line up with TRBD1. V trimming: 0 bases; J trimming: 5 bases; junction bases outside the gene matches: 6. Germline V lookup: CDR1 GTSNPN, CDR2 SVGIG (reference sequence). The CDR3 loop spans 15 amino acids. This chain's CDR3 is CAWSVGTGARYGYTF. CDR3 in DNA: TGTGCCTGGAGTGTAGGGACAGGGGCGCGTTATGGCTACACCTTC.

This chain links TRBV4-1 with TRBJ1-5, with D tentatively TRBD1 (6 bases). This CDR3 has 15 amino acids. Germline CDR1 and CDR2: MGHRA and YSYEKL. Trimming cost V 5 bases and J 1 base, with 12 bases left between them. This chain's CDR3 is CASSNLQGSNQPQHF. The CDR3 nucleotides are TGCGCCAGCAGCAACTTGCAGGGGAGCAATCAGCCCCAGCATTTT.

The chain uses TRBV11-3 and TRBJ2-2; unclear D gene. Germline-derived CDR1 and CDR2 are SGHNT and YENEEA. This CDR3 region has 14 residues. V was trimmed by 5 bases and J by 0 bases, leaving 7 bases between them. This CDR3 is CASSRKPNTGELFF. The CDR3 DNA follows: TGTGCCAGCAGCCGAAAACCGAACACCGGGGAGCTGTTTTTT.